A single sample gave rise to the 32 T cell receptor beta chains below, sequenced in a study of identical twins. TCRdb processed the 5' RACE reads anew with MiXCR; each CDR3 protein has one entry. Of a few hundred thousand distinct CDR3 sequences in the sample, more than 9% were seen once. This same sample was also taken into another study, of yellow fever vaccine responses in identical twins.

The specimen was PBMCs. The source is a woman younger than 30 in good health.

This clonotype was picked up a small number of times. The V call is TRBV7-8, the J call TRBJ2-5; 7 bases are a match to TRBD1. This CDR3 has 14 residues. Germline values: CDR1 SGHVS, CDR2 FQNEAQ. Losses at the gene ends were 5 bases for V and 5 bases for J; bases not matched to a gene: 8. CDR3 DNA: TGTGCCAGCAGCCGAGACGTGACAGGGGAGACCCAGTACTTC. The encoded protein is CASSRDVTGETQYF. Filled out from reference TRBV7-8 and TRBJ2-5, the complete variable domain reads GAGVSQSPRYKVAKRGQDVALRCDPISGHVSLFWYQQALGQGPEFLTYFQNEAQLDKSGLPSDRFFAERPEGSVSTLKIQRTQQEDSAVYLCASSRDVTGETQYFGPGTRLLVL.

The V call is TRBV3-1, the J call TRBJ2-4; either TRBD1 or TRBD2 may fit D (5 bases each). CDR3 length equals 15 residues. Trimming shortened V by 4 bases and J by 1 base, and 11 bases separated the two germline ends. The germline V gene has CDR1 LGHDT and CDR2 YNNKEL (reference sequence). CDR3 region: CASSRTPGAKNIQYF. Written as DNA, the CDR3 is TGTGCCAGCAGCCGGACTCCAGGGGCCAAAAACATTCAGTACTTC.

This clonotype was observed many times. This chain links TRBV4-1 with TRBJ2-1; 13 nucleotides line up with TRBD2. The J segment lost 1 base and the V segment lost 0 bases, leaving 9 bases of the junction unmatched. The length of the CDR3 is 20 residues. The germline V gene encodes CDR1 MGHRA and CDR2 YSYEKL. The CDR3 DNA sequence: TGCGCCAGCAGCCAAGATTCCGGGACTAGCGGGACGAAATCCTACAATGAGCAGTTCTTC. Translation gives CASSQDSGTSGTKSYNEQFF.

There are many counts of this clonotype. The chain links TRBV10-2 to TRBJ2-3, with D perhaps assigned TRBD1 or TRBD2 (6 bases each). The CDR3 loop spans 15 amino acids. Trimming took off 6 bases at V and 1 base at J, with 14 bases between the two ends. Germline V gene data show CDR1 as WSHSY and CDR2 as SAAADI. The CDR3 is CASSERGGRTDTQYF. The CDR3 bases are TGCGCCAGCAGCGAACGTGGGGGGCGCACAGATACGCAGTATTTT.

This clonotype was picked up many times. This chain uses TRBV12-3 or TRBV12-4 with TRBJ1-2; D gene unclear. The CDR3 contains 11 residues. V gave up 8 bases and J gave up 2 bases, with 6 bases separating them. The CDR3 protein is CASRANYGYTF. CDR3 in DNA: TGTGCCAGCCGGGCAAACTATGGCTACACCTTC.

Only a few counts were recorded for this clonotype. V usage is TRBV12-3 or TRBV12-4 and J usage is TRBJ2-5; D uncertain. The length of the CDR3 is 15 residues. V lost 2 bases and J lost 5, with 15 bases in between. The CDR3 sequence is CASSLRARDGETQYF. For the CDR3, the DNA is TGTGCCAGCAGTTTAAGGGCCCGAGACGGGGAGACCCAGTACTTC.

This chain links TRBV5-1 with TRBJ2-5, with 12 bases that match TRBD2. V lost 0 bases, J lost 5 bases, and 8 bases stayed unmatched. CDR1 is SGHRS, CDR2 YFSETQ, per germline. The CDR3 has 17 residues. The CDR3 loop reads CASSLAPLAGGLETQYF. CDR3 DNA: TGCGCCAGCAGCTTGGCCCCTCTAGCGGGGGGGCTTGAGACCCAGTACTTC.

The chain couples TRBV2 to TRBJ2-7, with TRBD1 as a possible D gene (5 bases). The CDR3 extends over 16 amino acids. Between the trimmed V and J ends, which lost 0 bases and 3 bases, there was a span of 15 bases. Germline CDR1 reads SNHLY; CDR2 reads FYNNEI. CDR3 nucleotides: TGTGCCAGCAGTGAAGCGCTAAAAGGGGTCAGCTACGAGCAGTACTTC. Translated, it gives CASSEALKGVSYEQYF.

This clonotype was counted ten times or more. The J gene is TRBJ2-7, the V gene TRBV4-3, with TRBD1 as a possible D gene (5 bases). Germline V gene sequence: CDR1 LGHNA, CDR2 YSLEER. The CDR3 sequence is 14 residues long. The V and J ends lost 1 base and 5 bases respectively, with 12 bases between them. The CDR3 sequence: CASSQVAGHHEQYF. CDR3 coding DNA: TGCGCCAGCAGCCAAGTCGCAGGGCACCACGAGCAGTACTTC.

This clonotype was observed many times. The rearrangement joins TRBV3-1 to TRBJ2-7, with TRBD2 matching 11 bases. CDR1 and CDR2 (germline): LGHDT, YNNKEL (reference sequence). The CDR3 sequence is 17 residues long. After removal of 0 bases from V and 6 bases from J, the junction contained 10 bases not matched to a gene. The CDR3 sequence: CASSQETSGSIPLEQYF. Written as DNA, the CDR3 is TGTGCCAGCAGCCAAGAAACTAGCGGGAGTATCCCCCTCGAGCAGTACTTC.

This clonotype was counted between two and nine times. The V and J genes are TRBV27 and TRBJ2-1, with 10 bases fitting TRBD1. The trim removed 6 bases at V and 7 bases at J, leaving 9 bases unmatched. The germline gives CDR1 MNHEY, CDR2 SMNVEV (reference sequence). This CDR3 is built from 15 residues. CDR3 nucleotide sequence: TGTGCCAGCAGCCCGGGACAGGGGTTAAGGAATGAGCAGTTCTTC. This encodes CASSPGQGLRNEQFF.

This clonotype was counted many times. The rearrangement links TRBV20-1 to TRBJ2-2, with 10 bases aligning to TRBD2. V was clipped by 5 bases and J by 3 bases; unmatched bases: 12. Per the germline V gene, CDR1 is DFQATT and CDR2 is SNEGSKA (reference sequence). This CDR3 has 17 residues. CDR3 nucleotides: TGCAGTGCTGGGACTAGCGAACTTCAATCGGACACCGGGGAGCTGTTTTTT. Translating gives CSAGTSELQSDTGELFF.

A word on this clonotype: A much larger clone is a single base away; this may be a read error. The chain recombines TRBV5-1 with TRBJ2-3; D may be TRBD1 (7 bases). This CDR3 is built from 15 residues. Germline V gene data show CDR1 as SGHRS and CDR2 as YFSETQ. CDR3 bases: TGCGCCAGCAGCCCTCTAGGGGGGACAGCAGATACGCACTATTTT. Protein sequence: CASSPLGGTADTHYF.

This clonotype was detected only a few times. This chain joins TRBV25-1 and TRBJ2-1; 10 bases fit TRBD2. Trimming removed 2 bases from V and 3 bases from J; junction bases left unmatched: 4. This CDR3 spans 16 amino acids. Germline CDR1 is MGHDK and CDR2 is SYGVNS. Here the CDR3 DNA reads TGTGCCAGCAGTGAAACTAGCGGGACATACTACAATGAGCAGTTCTTC. Translation gives CASSETSGTYYNEQFF.

The chain employs TRBV11-2 and TRBJ2-5, with D tentatively TRBD1 (5 bases). The V gene's germline CDR1 is SGHAT and CDR2 FQNNGV. Trimming removed 5 bases at V and 6 bases at J, with 22 bases between. This CDR3 is 16 amino acids long. CDR3: CASSPLRAGAGQTQYF. CDR3 sequence (DNA): TGTGCCAGCAGCCCCCTCCGAGCTGGGGCAGGGCAGACCCAGTACTTC.

This clonotype was recorded many times. This sequence joins TRBV2 and TRBJ1-6; D not resolved. Germline V gene lookup returns CDR1 SNHLY and CDR2 FYNNEI. V lost 11 bases and J lost 7, with 15 bases in between. The CDR3 runs to 13 residues. The CDR3 is CALGGRQNSPLHF. Written as DNA, the CDR3 is TGTGCCCTAGGCGGGCGTCAGAATTCACCCCTCCACTTT.

The CDR3 DNA is TGCAGCGTTCTATTAACAGGGGTTTCAACTAATGAAAAACTGTTTTTT. Translating it yields CSVLLTGVSTNEKLFF. The chain is built from TRBV29-1 and TRBJ1-4; the match to TRBD1 covers 7 bases. The CDR3 contains 16 residues. V lost 5 bases and J lost 0; bases outside the gene matches: 9. Germline V gene lookup returns CDR1 SQVTM and CDR2 ANQGSEA.

This clonotype was seen more than once but under ten times. The chain is built from TRBV20-1 and TRBJ1-3, with D maybe TRBD1 (5 bases). V lost 3 bases and J lost 0, with 15 bases in between. The germline CDR1 and CDR2 sequences are DFQATT and SNEGSKA (reference sequence). The CDR3 has 16 residues. The CDR3 spells CSASMGVVSSGNTIYF. CDR3 DNA: TGCAGTGCTAGTATGGGGGTTGTATCCTCTGGAAACACCATATATTTT.

The gene calls are TRBV7-9 and TRBJ2-7; TRBD2 is a possible D gene (6 bases). The V and J ends lost 5 bases and 7 bases respectively, with 21 bases between them. CDR1 and CDR2 (germline): SEHNR, FQNEAQ (reference sequence). This CDR3 region has 15 residues. The CDR3 coding sequence is TGTGCCAGCAGCGCAACAGACGGGGGACCGGGAGAGCAGTACTTC. It codes for CASSATDGGPGEQYF.

The CDR3 protein is CASSFTGAEQYF. As DNA, the CDR3 is TGTGCCAGCAGTTTCACAGGGGCCGAGCAGTACTTC. The V and J genes are TRBV12-3 or TRBV12-4 and TRBJ2-7; 7 bases match TRBD1. The CDR3 is 12 amino acids. With V trimmed by 3 bases and J by 6 bases, 2 bases remained unmatched.

This chain joins TRBV6-6 and TRBJ2-3; D unresolved. This CDR3 contains 13 residues. The germline V gene has CDR1 MNHNY and CDR2 SVGAGI (reference sequence). V was shortened by 4 bases and J by 5 bases, with 10 bases between the two germline ends. The CDR3 nucleotides are TGTGCCAGCAGTTCTGGGGTTCAAGATACGCAGTATTTT. Translated, it gives CASSSGVQDTQYF.

This clonotype was observed many times. The V gene is TRBV6-5, the J gene TRBJ2-1; 13 nucleotides match TRBD2. Germline V gene lookup returns CDR1 MNHEY and CDR2 SVGAGI. This CDR3 spans 15 amino acids. V lost 7 bases to trimming and J lost 9 bases; unmatched junction nucleotides: 9. The CDR3 DNA sequence: TGTGCCAGCAATTCCGGGACTAGCGGGATCGGTGAGCAGTTCTTC. This encodes CASNSGTSGIGEQFF.

The chain links TRBV9 to TRBJ2-5; 9 bases map to TRBD2. The V and J ends lost 3 bases and 1 base, in that order; junction bases with no gene match: 7. The CDR3 totals 16 residues. From germline, CDR1 is SGDLS and CDR2 YYNGEE. As DNA, the CDR3 is TGTGCCAGCAGCGCTTCCGGCGGGGGGGTCCAAGAGACCCAGTACTTC. Translation gives CASSASGGGVQETQYF.

This clonotype has ten or more counts. The CDR3 loop reads CSARSASGSTDTQYF. The CDR3 coding sequence is TGCAGTGCTAGATCGGCCAGCGGGAGTACGGATACGCAGTATTTT. The J gene is TRBJ2-3, the V gene TRBV20-1; 8 bases are shared with TRBD2. Germline V CDR1 and CDR2: DFQATT, SNEGSKA (reference sequence). Germline trimming cut 2 bases from V and 6 bases from J; bases unmatched to any gene: 10. The CDR3 has 15 residues.

V and J are TRBV12-3 or TRBV12-4 and TRBJ2-3, with 10 bases fitting TRBD1. The CDR3 spans 16 residues. With 8 bases clipped from V and 1 base from J, the junction kept 9 bases outside the gene matches. CDR3 DNA sequence: TGTGCCAGCGTGGACAGGGGGAGGGCTGGCACAGATACGCAGTATTTT. Its translation: CASVDRGRAGTDTQYF.

This clonotype has only a few counts. The chain uses TRBV7-9 and TRBJ2-7; 7 bases line up with TRBD1. The CDR3 has 16 residues. Germline CDR1 and CDR2: SEHNR and FQNEAQ (reference sequence). V lost 2 bases to trimming and J lost 2 bases; unmatched junction nucleotides: 9. CDR3 bases: TGTGCCAGCAGCTTATTTGACAGGGACCCTACCTACGAGCAGTACTTC. This encodes CASSLFDRDPTYEQYF. The whole variable domain, remainder taken from reference TRBV7-9 and TRBJ2-7, is DTGVSQNPRHKITKRGQNVTFRCDPISEHNRLYWYRQTLGQGPEFLTYFQNEAQLEKSRLLSDRFSAERPKGSFSTLEIQRTEQGDSAMYLCASSLFDRDPTYEQYFGPGTRLTVT.

The chain carries TRBV18 and TRBJ2-7; TRBD1 agrees at 10 bases. V shed 7 bases, J shed 5 bases, and the junction held 5 bases outside the gene matches. This CDR3 spans 13 amino acids. The V gene's germline CDR1 is KGHSH and CDR2 LQKENI. The CDR3 DNA is TGTGCCAGCTTATCCGGGACAGGGGACGAGCAGTACTTC. Residues: CASLSGTGDEQYF.

Only a few counts were recorded for this clonotype. The rearrangement uses TRBV29-1 and TRBJ2-6; D possibly uses TRBD1 or TRBD2 (5 bases each). This CDR3 region has 14 residues. Germline V gene lookup returns CDR1 SQVTM and CDR2 ANQGSEA. The V end was cut by 4 bases, the J end by 0 bases, with 7 bases between. CDR3 sequence reads: CSVGDLSGANVLTF. DNA for the CDR3: TGCAGCGTTGGGGACCTCTCTGGGGCCAACGTCCTGACTTTC.

This clonotype was observed at least ten times. This rearrangement joins TRBV12-3 or TRBV12-4 to TRBJ2-3; TRBD2 might be the D (6 bases). The CDR3 totals 15 residues. V was trimmed by 6 bases and J by 2 bases, leaving 15 bases between them. The chain's CDR3 is CASRESSVITDTQYF. Here the CDR3 DNA reads TGTGCCAGCAGAGAGTCTAGCGTTATCACAGATACGCAGTATTTT.

This clonotype was recorded many times. The J gene is TRBJ2-7, the V gene TRBV5-1, with 12 positions matching TRBD1. CDR3 length: 15 amino acids. V was clipped by 4 bases and J by 5 bases; unmatched bases: 7. CDR1 is SGHRS and CDR2 is YFSETQ in the germline V gene. This CDR3 is CASSLGGQGANEQYF. The CDR3 DNA is TGCGCCAGCAGCCTGGGGGGACAGGGGGCGAACGAGCAGTACTTC.

This clonotype occurred a few times. The chain couples TRBV5-1 to TRBJ2-2; D possibly corresponds to TRBD2 (5 bases). Germline values: CDR1 SGHRS, CDR2 YFSETQ. The CDR3 is made up of 15 amino acids. The V end was cut by 4 bases, the J end by 4 bases, with 14 bases between. CDR3 nucleotides: TGCGCCAGCAGCATCATTGGGGAGAGCACCGGGGAGCTGTTTTTT. Encoded protein: CASSIIGESTGELFF.

This clonotype was observed a few times. J is TRBJ2-5 and V is TRBV4-3, with D maybe TRBD1 (6 bases). Germline CDR1 and CDR2: LGHNA and YSLEER. The CDR3 loop spans 17 amino acids. V lost 0 bases and J 5 bases, leaving 19 bases between the germline ends. The CDR3 spells CASSQDPWTVTGETQYF. The CDR3 region has the DNA TGCGCCAGCAGCCAAGATCCCTGGACAGTTACAGGGGAGACCCAGTACTTC.